This T cell receptor beta chain was sequenced for a study of blood T cell repertoires in COVID-19. Method: immunoSEQ multiplex PCR; TCRdb's copy keeps in-frame clones and lacks some. The table has about 370,000 clones, 89% seen once. Input material: peripheral blood. The clonotype comes from a woman aged 25-40 years with COVID-19, enrolled during active disease.

The CDR3 region is CASSSHAGGAPHHQETQYF. The CDR3 bases are TGTGCCAGCAGTTCCCATGCGGGGGGGGCTCCCCACCACCAAGAGACCCAGTACTTC. This rearrangement joins TRBV27 to TRBJ2-5; 9 bases match TRBD2. CDR1 is MNHEY, CDR2 SMNVEV, per germline (reference sequence). The V and J ends lost 4 bases and 0 bases, in that order; junction bases with no gene match: 15. The CDR3 is made up of 19 amino acids.